These 22 T cell receptor beta chains came from one sample sequenced in a study of beta chain features in type 1 diabetes. The authors reverse transcribed all of the isolated RNA, so sequencing captured expressed TCRB transcripts. Sequenced by immunoSEQ multiplex PCR; TCRdb stores in-frame clones only, minus some. Among roughly 400,000 clones listed, approximately 16% were seen once. Sequencing was carried out using naive CD4+ T cells from blood. Receptor source: a woman aged 18-29 years in good health.

This clone has a handful of counts. V is TRBV7-9 and J is TRBJ2-3, with D perhaps matching TRBD2 (7 bases). The germline gives CDR1 SEHNR, CDR2 FQNEAQ (reference sequence). The CDR3 covers 18 residues. Trimming took 2 bases from V and 0 from J, leaving 18 bases between them. In nucleotides, the CDR3 is TGTGCCAGCAGCTTACGGTCAGTGGCGGGGGCTAGCACAGATACGCAGTATTTT. The encoded protein is CASSLRSVAGASTDTQYF.

This clone was counted between two and nine times. This sequence joins TRBV30 and TRBJ1-4; 8 bases align to TRBD1. After removal of 4 bases from V and 5 bases from J, the junction contained 0 bases not matched to a gene. The CDR3 is 12 amino acids. Germline CDR1 and CDR2: GTSNPN and SVGIG (reference sequence). CDR3 DNA: TGTGCCTGGAACAGGGGGAATGAAAAACTGTTTTTT. Encoded protein: CAWNRGNEKLFF.

The rearrangement joins TRBV14 to TRBJ1-5; D is undetermined. The CDR3 has 15 residues. Trimming left V 1 base short and J 7 bases short, with 14 bases between. Germline values: CDR1 SGHDN, CDR2 FVKESK. The CDR3 DNA is TGTGCCAGCAGCCAAGGTGGGCAGGTCGGCCAGCCCCAGCATTTT. Translated, it gives CASSQGGQVGQPQHF.

The genes are TRBV5-4 and TRBJ2-5; D may be TRBD2 (6 bases). Looked up from germline, CDR1 is SGHNT and CDR2 is YYREEE (reference sequence). The CDR3 is 15 amino acids. V gave up 0 bases and J gave up 6 bases, with 15 bases separating them. The CDR3 spells CASSLGAGRQKTQYF. The CDR3 nucleotides read TGTGCCAGCAGCTTGGGAGCAGGGAGGCAAAAGACCCAGTACTTC.

In this sample, this clone turned up a few times. The rearrangement joins TRBV5-1 to TRBJ2-2, with TRBD2 matching over 8 bases. Per the germline V gene, CDR1 is SGHRS and CDR2 is YFSETQ. The trim removed 2 bases at V and 3 bases at J, leaving 3 bases unmatched. The CDR3 contains 15 residues. Here the CDR3 reads CASSLRAGDTGELFF. DNA of the CDR3: TGCGCCAGCAGCTTAAGAGCGGGAGACACCGGGGAGCTGTTTTTT.

This sequence joins TRBV5-1 and TRBJ2-7, with 12 bases matching TRBD2. Germline lookup yields CDR1 SGHRS and CDR2 YFSETQ. V trimming: 1 base; J trimming: 6 bases; junction bases outside the gene matches: 8. CDR3 length equals 16 residues. The CDR3 loop reads CASSLKLAGGIGEQYF. In nucleotides, the CDR3 is TGCGCCAGCAGCTTGAAACTAGCGGGAGGTATTGGCGAGCAGTACTTC.

The chain has TRBV7-8 and TRBJ1-5; D not resolved. Germline lookup yields CDR1 SGHVS and CDR2 FQNEAQ. V lost 5 bases and J 3 bases, leaving 11 bases between the germline ends. The CDR3 has 14 amino acids. The CDR3 DNA sequence: TGTGCCAGCAGCCCCTGGCGGAACAATCAGCCCCAGCATTTT. Residues: CASSPWRNNQPQHF.

V is TRBV4-1 and J is TRBJ1-1, with D tentatively TRBD1 (6 bases). In germline, CDR1 is MGHRA, CDR2 YSYEKL. This CDR3 contains 14 residues. V gave up 3 bases and J gave up 1 base, with 9 bases separating them. In nucleotides, the CDR3 is TGCGCCAGCAGCCAGGGGACATCGAACACTGAAGCTTTCTTT. Translating gives CASSQGTSNTEAFF.

The chain links TRBV6-5 to TRBJ2-7, with 7 bases matching TRBD1. V shed 6 bases, J shed 5 bases, and the junction held 7 bases outside the gene matches. Germline V CDR1 and CDR2: MNHEY, SVGAGI. CDR3 length equals 13 residues. The CDR3 bases are TGTGCCAGCAGAAGGGACAGCTTTAACGAGCAGTACTTC. Amino acids: CASRRDSFNEQYF.

This clone was picked up a small number of times. Other DNA sequences from this sample encode an identical CDR3 as well. This chain joins TRBV28 and TRBJ2-1; TRBD2 aligns across 7 bases. This CDR3 comprises 13 residues. Germline CDR1 and CDR2: MDHEN and SYDVKM. After removal of 3 bases from V and 7 bases from J, the junction contained 3 bases not matched to a gene. In nucleotides, the CDR3 is TGTGCCAGCAGTTTGGGACTATATAATGAGCAGTTCTTC. Protein sequence: CASSLGLYNEQFF.

A few counts support this clone. The rearrangement uses TRBV5-4 and TRBJ1-2, with TRBD1 matching over 10 bases. With V trimmed by 4 bases and J by 2 bases, 5 bases remained unmatched. The germline gives CDR1 SGHNT, CDR2 YYREEE (reference sequence). This CDR3 contains 15 residues. CDR3 amino acids: CASSTRTGGNYGYTF. The CDR3 DNA sequence: TGTGCCAGCAGCACGCGGACAGGGGGAAACTATGGCTACACCTTC.

This clone has more than one count but fewer than ten. This sequence joins TRBV19 and TRBJ2-2, with D maybe TRBD1 (5 bases). The CDR3 consists of 15 residues. The V end was cut by 2 bases, the J end by 3 bases, with 10 bases between. In germline, CDR1 is LNHDA, CDR2 SQIVND (reference sequence). CDR3 nucleotides: TGTGCCAGTAGTATATCTGACAGCTACACCGGGGAGCTGTTTTTT. Its protein product is CASSISDSYTGELFF.

This clone turned up a few times. The chain recombines TRBV20-1 with TRBJ1-2, with D unresolved. The CDR3 is 11 residues long. Germline-derived CDR1 and CDR2 are DFQATT and SNEGSKA (reference sequence). The V end lost 6 bases, the J end lost 4 bases, and 9 bases lay between the germline ends. The CDR3 DNA follows: TGCAGTGCCTTTGGAGGCTATGGCTACACCTTC. This sequence encodes CSAFGGYGYTF.

As for this clone: Other nucleotide sequences from this sample produce the same CDR3. CDR3 protein: CAWSAGAEAFF. CDR3 sequence (DNA): TGTGCCTGGAGTGCCGGGGCTGAAGCTTTCTTT. The rearrangement uses TRBV30 and TRBJ1-1, with D unresolved. The CDR3 is made up of 11 amino acids. Germline V CDR1 and CDR2: GTSNPN, SVGIG (reference sequence). Trimming pared 1 base from V and 6 bases from J, leaving 6 bases between.

This chain connects TRBV7-2 to TRBJ2-1; TRBD2 might be the D (6 bases). The CDR3 has 15 residues. In germline, CDR1 is SGHTA, CDR2 FQGNSA. Trimming took 0 bases from V and 4 from J, leaving 10 bases between them. The CDR3 region has the DNA TGTGCCAGCAGCTTAGCGAGCGGGCCATACAATGAGCAGTTCTTC. Translating gives CASSLASGPYNEQFF.

This clone occurred a few times. The chain joins TRBV5-4 to TRBJ2-3; 8 nucleotides line up with TRBD2. This CDR3 is 17 amino acids long. Unmatched junction bases numbered 14, after V lost 2 bases and J lost 6 bases. Germline-derived CDR1 and CDR2 are SGHNT and YYREEE (reference sequence). The CDR3 loop reads CASSFGIGREVRDTQYF. The CDR3 DNA is TGTGCCAGCAGCTTTGGTATTGGGCGGGAGGTTAGGGATACGCAGTATTTT.

The genes are TRBV9 and TRBJ2-5; possibly TRBD2 for D (6 bases). V was shortened by 2 bases and J by 4 bases, with 12 bases between the two germline ends. CDR3 length equals 14 residues. Germline V gene sequence: CDR1 SGDLS, CDR2 YYNGEE. This chain's CDR3 is CASSVMTRSETQYF. DNA for the CDR3: TGTGCCAGCAGCGTTATGACTAGGTCAGAGACCCAGTACTTC.

The V call is TRBV18, the J call TRBJ2-5; 7 nucleotides line up with TRBD2. CDR1 and CDR2 (germline): KGHSH, LQKENI. This CDR3 has 15 residues. Losses at the gene ends were 2 bases for V and 0 bases for J; bases not matched to a gene: 3. In DNA form, the CDR3 reads TGTGCCAGCTCACCAGGGCGGGAGTACCAAGAGACCCAGTACTTC. This sequence encodes CASSPGREYQETQYF. Combining the CDR3 with reference TRBV18 and TRBJ2-5 gives the whole variable domain NAGVMQNPRHLVRRRGQEARLRCSPMKGHSHVYWYRQLPEEGLKFMVYLQKENIIDESGMPKERFSAEFPKEGPSILRIQQVVRGDSAAYFCASSPGREYQETQYFGPGTRLLVL.

V is TRBV10-3 and J is TRBJ1-5; tentative D call: TRBD1 (6 bases). V lost 8 bases to trimming and J lost 4 bases, with 15 bases between them. Per the germline V gene, CDR1 is ENHRY and CDR2 is SYGVKD. The CDR3 length is 14 residues. CDR3 residues: CAISKTGPNQPQHF. CDR3 bases: TGTGCCATCTCCAAGACAGGACCAAATCAGCCCCAGCATTTT.

This clone was counted a few times. The chain employs TRBV30 and TRBJ1-2, with D maybe TRBD1 (5 bases). Germline V CDR1 and CDR2: GTSNPN, SVGIG (reference sequence). Trimming took 3 bases from V and 7 from J, leaving 15 bases between them. The CDR3 is 13 amino acids. The CDR3 DNA reads as TGTGCCTGGAGCCAGGGCGATCGGCTTGGCTACACCTTC. Its protein product is CAWSQGDRLGYTF.

This clone was found a few times. This chain joins TRBV9 and TRBJ2-1; the match to TRBD2 covers 11 bases. CDR1 is SGDLS, CDR2 YYNGEE, per germline. V lost 4 bases to trimming and J lost 1 base; unmatched junction nucleotides: 7. This CDR3 spans 17 amino acids. CDR3 DNA sequence: TGTGCCAGCAGCCCAAGCACTAGCGGGAGATCCTACAATGAGCAGTTCTTC. Encoded protein: CASSPSTSGRSYNEQFF.

This sequence joins TRBV28 and TRBJ2-7; D possibly corresponds to TRBD1 (6 bases). This CDR3 spans 16 amino acids. The V gene lost 10 bases and the J gene lost 4 bases, with 26 bases spanning the gap. Germline loops: CDR1 MDHEN, CDR2 SYDVKM. This CDR3 is CATKRTTMGHRYEQYF. The CDR3, as DNA: TGTGCCACCAAACGAACCACTATGGGACATAGATACGAGCAGTACTTC.